A selection of T cell receptor beta chains follows, all from one sample in a study of T cells in Graves' hyperthyroidism and ophthalmopathy. One entry per CDR3 protein results from TCRdb running MiXCR on the multiplex PCR reads. This table holds 530,000 or so distinct CDR3 sequences, roughly 50% found once. Sequenced input: peripheral blood or thyroid tissue (not recorded which). Every receptor here comes from a woman between 18 and 29 years old with Graves' hyperthyroidism. Both conserved end residues are part of each CDR3. Each record gives: clone size, V gene, J gene, D gene, CDR3 protein, CDR3 DNA. The D gene is left open where the match is weak. Clone size is stated in some rows and not others, as once, few, many or a class when expanded.

clone size: once; V gene: TRBV12-3/TRBV12-4; J gene: TRBJ1-5; D gene: .; CDR3 protein: CASSLKSLAGDEHF; CDR3 DNA: TGTGCCAGCAGTTTGAAGTCACTAGCGGGAGACGAGCATTTT
clone size: many; V gene: TRBV7-8; J gene: TRBJ1-1; D gene: .; CDR3 protein: CASSLEGSNTEAFF; CDR3 DNA: TGTGCCAGCAGCTTAGAGGGGTCGAACACTGAAGCTTTCTTT
clone size: many; V gene: TRBV3-1; J gene: TRBJ2-7; D gene: .; CDR3 protein: CASSLFMDRAYEQYF; CDR3 DNA: TGTGCCAGCAGCCTTTTCATGGACCGAGCCTACGAGCAGTACTTC
clone size: many; V gene: TRBV20-1; J gene: TRBJ2-5; D gene: TRBD2; CDR3 protein: CSARERSSGPIQETQYF; CDR3 DNA: TGCAGTGCTAGAGAGCGGAGTAGCGGGCCCATCCAAGAGACCCAGTACTTC
clone size: many; V gene: TRBV20-1; J gene: TRBJ1-5; D gene: .; CDR3 protein: CSARVRDQPQHF; CDR3 DNA: TGCAGTGCTAGAGTCAGGGACCAGCCCCAGCATTTT
clone size: .; V gene: TRBV4-1; J gene: TRBJ2-7; D gene: .; CDR3 protein: CASSLRQGQSYEQYF; CDR3 DNA: TGTGCCAGCAGCCTCCGCCAGGGGCAATCCTACGAGCAGTACTTC
clone size: once; V gene: TRBV20-1; J gene: TRBJ2-7; D gene: TRBD1; CDR3 protein: CSARLQGTVLSYEQYF; CDR3 DNA: TGCAGTGCTAGGCTACAGGGGACAGTACTATCCTACGAGCAGTACTTC
clone size: .; V gene: TRBV24-1; J gene: TRBJ1-2; D gene: .; CDR3 protein: CATPPRTGYGYTF; CDR3 DNA: TGTGCCACCCCTCCTAGGACGGGGTATGGCTACACCTTC
clone size: .; V gene: TRBV7-3; J gene: TRBJ2-5; D gene: .; CDR3 protein: CASSQLGEGQYF; CDR3 DNA: TGTGCCAGCAGCCAGCTAGGGGAAGGGCAGTACTTC
clone size: .; V gene: TRBV7-3; J gene: TRBJ1-3; D gene: .; CDR3 protein: CASRLSGGYGNTIYF; CDR3 DNA: TGTGCCAGCAGACTGTCGGGGGGCTATGGAAACACCATATATTTT
clone size: .; V gene: TRBV7-9; J gene: TRBJ1-3; D gene: .; CDR3 protein: CASSPRGRDGNTIYF; CDR3 DNA: TGTGCCAGCAGCCCACGGGGGCGCGATGGAAACACCATATATTTT
clone size: .; V gene: TRBV11-3; J gene: TRBJ1-5; D gene: TRBD1; CDR3 protein: CASSLWGQPRHF; CDR3 DNA: TGTGCCAGCAGTTTATGGGGACAGCCCCGGCATTTT
clone size: .; V gene: TRBV7-9; J gene: TRBJ1-3; D gene: .; CDR3 protein: CASSLAGAAGNTIYF; CDR3 DNA: TGTGCCAGCAGCTTAGCGGGAGCTGCTGGAAACACCATATATTTT
clone size: .; V gene: TRBV29-1; J gene: TRBJ2-7; D gene: TRBD1; CDR3 protein: CSVPGQTDSYEQYF; CDR3 DNA: TGCAGCGTTCCGGGACAGACAGACTCCTACGAGCAGTACTTC
clone size: many; V gene: TRBV10-3; J gene: TRBJ1-4; D gene: .; CDR3 protein: CAISSSIDRGNEKLFF; CDR3 DNA: TGTGCCATCAGCTCATCAATCGATAGGGGGAATGAAAAACTGTTTTTT
clone size: once; V gene: TRBV20-1; J gene: TRBJ2-5; D gene: TRBD1; CDR3 protein: CSAAGQGGAPSRTDTQYF; CDR3 DNA: TGCAGTGCTGCAGGACAGGGTGGGGCCCCAAGCCGCACAGATACGCAGTACTTC
clone size: many; V gene: TRBV11-3; J gene: TRBJ2-7; D gene: TRBD2; CDR3 protein: CASSSIARGTYEQYF; CDR3 DNA: TGTGCCAGCAGCTCCATAGCGCGGGGGACCTACGAGCAGTACTTC
clone size: .; V gene: TRBV20-1; J gene: TRBJ2-4; D gene: .; CDR3 protein: CSVQARAKNIQYF; CDR3 DNA: TGCAGTGTTCAGGCCCGGGCCAAAAACATTCAGTACTTC
clone size: many; V gene: TRBV3-1; J gene: TRBJ1-2; D gene: .; CDR3 protein: CASSQVDNYGYTF; CDR3 DNA: TGTGCCAGCAGCCAAGTGGATAACTATGGCTACACCTTC
clone size: few; V gene: TRBV7-9; J gene: TRBJ2-1; D gene: TRBD1; CDR3 protein: CASSPTPQGRDEQFF; CDR3 DNA: TGTGCCAGCAGCCCAACCCCACAGGGGAGAGATGAGCAGTTCTTC
clone size: .; V gene: TRBV5-4; J gene: TRBJ1-1; D gene: .; CDR3 protein: CASSGAGAEEAFF; CDR3 DNA: TGTGCCAGCAGCGGGGCCGGGGCGGAGGAAGCTTTCTTT
clone size: many; V gene: TRBV6-5; J gene: TRBJ1-2; D gene: TRBD1; CDR3 protein: CASSPRQGAVYGYTF; CDR3 DNA: TGTGCCAGCAGCCCACGACAGGGGGCCGTATATGGCTACACCTTC
clone size: .; V gene: TRBV10-3; J gene: TRBJ2-5; D gene: .; CDR3 protein: CAIRDQGQETQYF; CDR3 DNA: TGTGCCATCAGGGACCAGGGTCAAGAGACCCAGTACTTC
clone size: many; V gene: TRBV24-1; J gene: TRBJ2-1; D gene: TRBD2; CDR3 protein: CATSDPAGGSHNEQFF; CDR3 DNA: TGTGCCACCAGTGACCCAGCGGGAGGGAGCCACAATGAGCAGTTCTTC
clone size: many; V gene: TRBV7-9; J gene: TRBJ1-1; D gene: .; CDR3 protein: CASSSRTEIGSEAFF; CDR3 DNA: TGTGCCAGCAGCTCCAGGACTGAAATTGGATCTGAAGCTTTCTTT
clone size: many; V gene: TRBV5-1; J gene: TRBJ2-2; D gene: .; CDR3 protein: CASNVRQSNTGELFF; CDR3 DNA: TGCGCCAGCAATGTACGGCAGTCGAACACCGGGGAGCTGTTTTTT
clone size: once; V gene: TRBV19; J gene: TRBJ1-5; D gene: .; CDR3 protein: CASSISLAGYNQPQHF; CDR3 DNA: TGTGCCAGTAGTATCAGTCTAGCGGGCTACAATCAGCCCCAGCATTTT